Listed below are T cell receptor beta chains from one sample, sequenced in a study of CD8 T cells in ankylosing spondylitis. One entry per CDR3 protein, called by TCRdb with MiXCR from the 5' RACE reads. Seen here are more than 200,000 distinct CDR3 sequences, roughly a quarter observed once, and the top ten hold less than 0.75%. The sample comprised blood, either unsorted or a sorted T cell fraction (not recorded which). Receptors were obtained from a male donor with ankylosing spondylitis or in good health (not recorded which). Each CDR3 is given with its conserved first and last residue. A D gene is named only where the DNA matches it firmly. Expanded clones get a size class; other rows say once, few or many, or leave the size out.

TRBJ2-3,TRBV12-3/TRBV12-4,.,.,CASSPMDLTDTQYF,TGTGCCAGCAGTCCAATGGATCTCACAGATACGCAGTATTTT
TRBJ2-7,TRBV12-3/TRBV12-4,.,.,CASSSRGGSYEQYF,TGTGCCAGCAGTTCCAGGGGGGGGTCCTACGAGCAGTACTTC
TRBJ2-5,TRBV9,.,TRBD1,CASSGGTGGGETQYF,TGTGCCAGCAGCGGAGGGACAGGGGGAGGTGAGACCCAGTACTTC
TRBJ2-3,TRBV12-3/TRBV12-4,few,TRBD2,CASSHSGGAVGYF,TGTGCCAGCAGTCATAGCGGGGGGGCGGTAGGGTATTTT
TRBJ2-1,TRBV20-1,few,TRBD1,CSAGIGGRGHEQFF,TGCAGTGCTGGAATAGGGGGAAGGGGGCATGAGCAGTTCTTC
TRBJ2-1,TRBV15,many,.,CATSRGVSYNEQFF,TGTGCCACCAGCAGAGGGGTATCCTACAATGAGCAGTTCTTC
TRBJ2-5,TRBV12-3/TRBV12-4,few,.,CASSLGQRETQYF,TGTGCCAGCAGTTTAGGTCAGAGGGAGACCCAGTACTTC
TRBJ2-3,TRBV3-1,many,.,CASSPRKPSTDTQYF,TGTGCCAGCAGCCCCAGGAAGCCTAGCACAGATACGCAGTATTTT
TRBJ1-1,TRBV20-1,.,TRBD1,CSADRASEAFF,TGCAGTGCCGACAGGGCCTCGGAAGCTTTCTTT
TRBJ2-2,TRBV18,.,.,CASSKTTANTGELFF,TGTGCCAGCTCAAAGACAACCGCGAACACCGGGGAGCTGTTTTTT
TRBJ2-5,TRBV20-1,.,TRBD2,CSAAWAGGNQETQYF,TGCAGTGCTGCGTGGGCGGGGGGCAACCAAGAGACCCAGTACTTC
TRBJ2-3,TRBV7-2,.,.,CASSPRGSDTQYF,TGTGCCAGCAGCCCCCGTGGGTCCGATACGCAGTATTTT
TRBJ1-4,TRBV4-1,many,.,CASSQENEKLFF,TGCGCCAGCAGCCAAGAGAATGAAAAACTGTTTTTT
TRBJ2-3,TRBV12-3/TRBV12-4,.,TRBD2,CASSHRDYTDTQYF,TGTGCCAGCAGTCACCGGGACTACACAGATACGCAGTATTTT
TRBJ2-1,TRBV20-1,.,.,CSARGAGSYNEQFF,TGCAGTGCTAGAGGGGCGGGGTCCTACAATGAGCAGTTCTTC
TRBJ2-7,TRBV29-1,many,.,CSVADSAYEQYF,TGCAGCGTTGCAGACAGCGCCTACGAGCAGTACTTC
TRBJ2-6,TRBV6-2/TRBV6-3,many,.,CASTTRSSGANVLTF,TGTGCCAGCACGACAAGAAGCTCTGGGGCCAACGTCCTGACTTTC
TRBJ1-6,TRBV20-1,many,.,CSASPGSPLHF,TGCAGTGCTAGTCCAGGGTCACCCCTCCACTTT
TRBJ2-7,TRBV6-5,once,.,CASSSLTWTSTGAYEQYF,TGTGCCAGCAGTTCCCTCACTTGGACGTCCACCGGGGCCTACGAGCAGTACTTC
TRBJ1-1,TRBV19,few,.,CASTAQDTEAFF,TGTGCCAGTACCGCTCAGGACACTGAAGCTTTCTTT
TRBJ1-2,TRBV15,.,.,CATSKTRVQGGNGYTF,TGTGCCACCAGCAAAACAAGGGTACAGGGTGGGAATGGCTACACCTTC
TRBJ2-1,TRBV2,many,TRBD2,CASSRPSGGTVPNEQFF,TGTGCCAGCAGCCGTCCATCGGGGGGAACAGTCCCCAATGAGCAGTTCTTC
TRBJ1-5,TRBV20-1,many,TRBD1,CSAPDGGGQPQHF,TGCAGTGCGCCCGACGGAGGGGGCCAGCCCCAGCATTTT
TRBJ2-7,TRBV20-1,few,.,CSATGDSFHEQYF,TGCAGTGCGACGGGCGACAGCTTCCACGAGCAGTACTTC
TRBJ2-5,TRBV5-1,.,TRBD2,CASSFGRGYQETQYF,TGCGCCAGCAGCTTTGGGCGGGGGTACCAAGAGACCCAGTACTTC
TRBJ2-7,TRBV12-3/TRBV12-4,.,.,CARQARTYEQYF,TGTGCCAGACAGGCCAGAACCTACGAGCAGTACTTC
TRBJ1-3,TRBV27,many,.,CASIQGTGNTIYF,TGTGCCAGCATTCAGGGAACAGGAAACACCATATATTTT
TRBJ2-1,TRBV12-3/TRBV12-4,.,.,CASSLGVEQFF,TGTGCCAGCAGTTTGGGGGTCGAGCAGTTCTTC
TRBJ1-2,TRBV6-1,.,.,CASRSRSGGSRGYTF,TGTGCCAGCAGATCGAGATCCGGGGGTAGTCGTGGCTACACCTTC
TRBJ2-5,TRBV29-1,many,.,CSVGARLLQETQYF,TGCAGCGTCGGGGCCAGGCTCCTACAAGAGACCCAGTACTTC
TRBJ2-2,TRBV18,.,.,CASSPGTQNTGELFF,TGTGCCAGCTCACCGGGGACGCAAAACACCGGGGAGCTGTTTTTT
TRBJ1-1,TRBV6-1,few,TRBD1,CASRGTGVYTEAFF,TGTGCCAGCAGAGGGACAGGGGTATACACTGAAGCTTTCTTT